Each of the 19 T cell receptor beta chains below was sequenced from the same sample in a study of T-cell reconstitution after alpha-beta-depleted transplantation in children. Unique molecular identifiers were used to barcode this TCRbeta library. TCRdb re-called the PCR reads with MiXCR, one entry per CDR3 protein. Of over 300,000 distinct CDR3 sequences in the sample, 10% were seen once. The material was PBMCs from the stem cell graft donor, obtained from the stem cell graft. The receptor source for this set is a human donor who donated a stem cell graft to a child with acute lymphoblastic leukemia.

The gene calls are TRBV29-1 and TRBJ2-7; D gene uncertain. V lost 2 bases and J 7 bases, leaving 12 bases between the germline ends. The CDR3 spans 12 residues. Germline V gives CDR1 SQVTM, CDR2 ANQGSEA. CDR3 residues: CSVESYRREQYF. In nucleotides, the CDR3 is TGCAGCGTTGAATCCTACCGAAGAGAGCAGTACTTC.

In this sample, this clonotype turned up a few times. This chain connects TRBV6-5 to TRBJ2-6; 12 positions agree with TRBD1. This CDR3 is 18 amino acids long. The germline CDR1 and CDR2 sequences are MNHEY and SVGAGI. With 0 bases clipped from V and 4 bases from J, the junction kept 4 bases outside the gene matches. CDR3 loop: CASSYSGQGASGANVLTF. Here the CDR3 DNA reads TGTGCCAGCAGTTACTCGGGACAGGGGGCTTCCGGGGCCAACGTCCTGACTTTC.

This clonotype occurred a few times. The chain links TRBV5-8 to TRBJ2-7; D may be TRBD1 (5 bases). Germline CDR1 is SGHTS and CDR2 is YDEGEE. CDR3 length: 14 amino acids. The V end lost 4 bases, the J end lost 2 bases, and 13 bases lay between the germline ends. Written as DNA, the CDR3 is TGTGCCAGCAGCGCGACAGCTGAGACCTACGAGCAGTACTTC. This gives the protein CASSATAETYEQYF.

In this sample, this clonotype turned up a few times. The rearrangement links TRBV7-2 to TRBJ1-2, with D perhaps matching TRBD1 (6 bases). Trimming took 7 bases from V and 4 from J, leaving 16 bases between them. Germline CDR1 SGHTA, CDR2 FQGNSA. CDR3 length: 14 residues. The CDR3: CASNPDSHPYGYTF. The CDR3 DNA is TGTGCCAGCAACCCGGACAGCCATCCCTATGGCTACACCTTC.

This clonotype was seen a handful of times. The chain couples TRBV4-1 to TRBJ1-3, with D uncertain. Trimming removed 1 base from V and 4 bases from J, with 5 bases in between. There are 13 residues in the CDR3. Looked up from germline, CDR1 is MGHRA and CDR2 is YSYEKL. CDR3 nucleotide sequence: TGCGCCAGCAGCCAAGGCCCCGGAAACACCATATATTTT. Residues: CASSQGPGNTIYF.

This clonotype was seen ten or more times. The CDR3 coding sequence is TGCGCCAGCAGCTTGACGGGGGGGAGCTCCTACAATGAGCAGTTCTTC. This codes for CASSLTGGSSYNEQFF. The chain links TRBV5-1 to TRBJ2-1; TRBD2 agrees at 8 bases. The CDR3 runs 16 residues. V shed 1 base and J 0 bases; nucleotides not matched to a gene: 3. Germline V gene sequence: CDR1 SGHRS, CDR2 YFSETQ.

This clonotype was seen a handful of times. The CDR3, as DNA: TGCGCCAGCAGCCGCCTAACTAGATCTGAGCAGTTCTTC. Its protein product is CASSRLTRSEQFF. This chain joins TRBV4-3 and TRBJ2-1; a possible D gene is TRBD2 (5 bases). The length of the CDR3 is 13 residues. CDR1 LGHNA and CDR2 YSLEER come from the germline V gene. Trimming shortened V by 4 bases and J by 9 bases, and 13 bases separated the two germline ends.

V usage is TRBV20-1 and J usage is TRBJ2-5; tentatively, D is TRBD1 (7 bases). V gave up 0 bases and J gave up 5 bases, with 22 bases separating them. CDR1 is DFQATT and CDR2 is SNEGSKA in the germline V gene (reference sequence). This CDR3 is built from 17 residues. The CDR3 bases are TGCAGTGCTAGAGATTCTCCGGGACAGCTAAGCGGGGAGACCCAGTACTTC. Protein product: CSARDSPGQLSGETQYF.

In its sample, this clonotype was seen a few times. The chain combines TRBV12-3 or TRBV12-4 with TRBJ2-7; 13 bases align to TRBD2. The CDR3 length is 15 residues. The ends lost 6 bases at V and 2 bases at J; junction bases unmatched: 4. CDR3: CASRDGLAGAYEQYF. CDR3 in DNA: TGTGCCAGCAGGGATGGACTAGCGGGAGCCTACGAGCAGTACTTC.

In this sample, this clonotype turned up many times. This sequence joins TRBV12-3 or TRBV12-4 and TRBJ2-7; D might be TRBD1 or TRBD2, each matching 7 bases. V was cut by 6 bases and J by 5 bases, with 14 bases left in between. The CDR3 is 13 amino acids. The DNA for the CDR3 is TGTGCCAGCAGGACGACAGGGACTAACGAGCAGTACTTC. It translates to CASRTTGTNEQYF.

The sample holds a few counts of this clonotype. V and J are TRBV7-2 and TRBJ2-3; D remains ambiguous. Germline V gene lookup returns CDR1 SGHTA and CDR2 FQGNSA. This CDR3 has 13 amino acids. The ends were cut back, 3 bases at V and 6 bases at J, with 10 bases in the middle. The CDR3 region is CASSFQPRDTQYF. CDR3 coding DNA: TGTGCCAGCAGCTTCCAACCCCGGGATACGCAGTATTTT.

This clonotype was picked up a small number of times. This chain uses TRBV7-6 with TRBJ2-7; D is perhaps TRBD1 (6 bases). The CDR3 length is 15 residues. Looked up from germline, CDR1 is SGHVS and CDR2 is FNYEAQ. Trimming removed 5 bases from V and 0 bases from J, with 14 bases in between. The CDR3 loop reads CASSRTGRASYEQYF. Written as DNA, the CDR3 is TGTGCCAGCAGCCGAACAGGGCGAGCCTCCTACGAGCAGTACTTC.

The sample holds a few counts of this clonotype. Here the CDR3 reads CASSDGRTRPTTYNEQFF. For the CDR3, the DNA is TGTGCCAGCAGCGATGGTAGGACTAGACCCACCACTTACAATGAGCAGTTCTTC. The chain couples TRBV25-1 to TRBJ2-1; TRBD2 matches 7 bases. The length of the CDR3 is 18 residues. CDR1 is MGHDK, CDR2 SYGVNS, per germline. The trim removed 6 bases at V and 4 bases at J, leaving 18 bases unmatched.

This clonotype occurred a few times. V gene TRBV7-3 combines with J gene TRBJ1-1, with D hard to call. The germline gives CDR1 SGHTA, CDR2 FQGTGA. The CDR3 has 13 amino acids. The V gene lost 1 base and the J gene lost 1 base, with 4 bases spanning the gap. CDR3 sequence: CASSLMQNTEAFF. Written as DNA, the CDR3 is TGTGCCAGCAGCTTAATGCAGAACACTGAAGCTTTCTTT.

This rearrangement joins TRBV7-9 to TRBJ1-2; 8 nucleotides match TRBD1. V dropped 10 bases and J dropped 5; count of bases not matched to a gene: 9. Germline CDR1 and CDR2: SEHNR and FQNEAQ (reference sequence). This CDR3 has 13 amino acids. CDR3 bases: TGTGCCACCTGGAAGGGGACAGGATATGGCTACACCTTC. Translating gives CATWKGTGYGYTF.

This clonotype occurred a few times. The DNA of the CDR3 is TGCAGCGTTGAGGAAGGGGTCGTCGGCGATGAGCAGTTCTTC. This sequence encodes CSVEEGVVGDEQFF. The V call is TRBV29-1, the J call TRBJ2-1; tentative D call: TRBD1 (5 bases). This CDR3 is 14 amino acids long. Germline V gene data show CDR1 as SQVTM and CDR2 as ANQGSEA. Trimming took 3 bases from V and 8 from J, leaving 17 bases between them.

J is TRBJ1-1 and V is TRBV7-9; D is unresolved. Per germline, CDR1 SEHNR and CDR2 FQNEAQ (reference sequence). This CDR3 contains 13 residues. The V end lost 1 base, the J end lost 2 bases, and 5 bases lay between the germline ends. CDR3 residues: CASSLGYNTEAFF. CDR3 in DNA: TGTGCCAGCAGCTTAGGGTATAACACTGAAGCTTTCTTT. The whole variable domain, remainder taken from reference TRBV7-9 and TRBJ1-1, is DTGVSQNPRHKITKRGQNVTFRCDPISEHNRLYWYRQTLGQGPEFLTYFQNEAQLEKSRLLSDRFSAERPKGSFSTLEIQRTEQGDSAMYLCASSLGYNTEAFFGQGTRLTVV.

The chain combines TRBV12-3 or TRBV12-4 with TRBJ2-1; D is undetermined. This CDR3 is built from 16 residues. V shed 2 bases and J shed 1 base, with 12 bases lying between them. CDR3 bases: TGTGCCAGCAGTTTACAGGTTATCCTTTCCTACAATGAGCAGTTCTTC. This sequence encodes CASSLQVILSYNEQFF.

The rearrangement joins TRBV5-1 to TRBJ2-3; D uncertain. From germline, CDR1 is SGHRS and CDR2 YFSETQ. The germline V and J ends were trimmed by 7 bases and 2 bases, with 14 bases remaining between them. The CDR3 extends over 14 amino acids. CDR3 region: CASSRAPPTDTQYF. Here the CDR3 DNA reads TGCGCCAGCTCTCGGGCGCCCCCCACAGATACGCAGTATTTT.